This T cell receptor beta chain comes out of a study of T cell responses to AZD1222 COVID-19 vaccine. Study-wide findings and caveats: Repertoire samples came only from after the peak T cell response. Baseline seropositivity occurred in only a handful of AZD1222 recipients. Spike-specific TCR breadth and depth both grew after two AZD1222 doses. Donor demographics were predominantly white British with a female majority; clonal diversity may be underestimated.

As regards this clone: What it binds is not known.

Here immunoSEQ multiplex PCR was the method, and the copy in TCRdb shows in-frame clones only, minus some. The table shows 130,000 or so clones, with 75% to 95% occurring only once. Trimming at V came to 6 bases and at J to 2 bases, leaving 3 bases not matched to a gene. CDR1 ENHRY and CDR2 SYGVKD come from the germline V gene. This CDR3 region has 14 residues. The source is an adult who received the MenACWY meningococcal vaccine as a control. The sequences come from peripheral blood, collected 28 days after the second dose of the MenACWY control vaccine. This sequence joins TRBV10-3 and TRBJ2-5; 10 bases are shared with TRBD1. The CDR3 nucleotides read TGTGCCATCAGACCGGGACAGGGGCAAGAGACCCAGTACTTC. Protein: CAIRPGQGQETQYF.